This T cell receptor (beta chain) came from a study of T cell responses to AZD1222 COVID-19 vaccine. Only one count was recorded for this clone. Its antigen is currently unknown. General observations from the study: Spike-wide vaccine-associated CD4 TCRs dominated at 160-218 and 743-854. Spike-specific TCR breadth and depth both grew after two AZD1222 doses. Donors, mostly white British, included more females; clonal diversity was possibly underestimated. Samples come after the peak T cell response, not at day 14.

Sequencing was performed with immunoSEQ multiplex PCR; in TCRdb, only in-frame clones are kept and a portion is missing. The table lists under 85,000 clones, approximately 88% of them singletons, with about 4.8% in the top ten. V was clipped by 1 base and J by 3 bases, with 6 bases between them. The germline gives CDR1 LGHNA, CDR2 YNFKEQ. The CDR3 runs to 13 residues. The chain recombines TRBV4-2 with TRBJ2-5; no definite D call. The sequence came from an adult in good health. The sequencing used peripheral blood, collected on day 0 of MenACWY control vaccination. The CDR3 reads CASSQGAKETQYF. The DNA for the CDR3 is TGTGCCAGCAGCCAAGGAGCTAAAGAGACCCAGTACTTC.